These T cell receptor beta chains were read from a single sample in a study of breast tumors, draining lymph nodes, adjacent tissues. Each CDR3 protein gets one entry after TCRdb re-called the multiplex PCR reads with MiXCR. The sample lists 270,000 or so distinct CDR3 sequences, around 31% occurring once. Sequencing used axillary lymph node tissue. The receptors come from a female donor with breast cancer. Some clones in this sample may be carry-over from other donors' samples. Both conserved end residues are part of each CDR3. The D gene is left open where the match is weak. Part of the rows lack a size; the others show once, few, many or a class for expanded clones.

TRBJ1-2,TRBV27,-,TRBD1,CASSFTGGNNYGYTF,TGTGCCAGCAGTTTTACAGGGGGCAACAACTATGGCTACACCTTC
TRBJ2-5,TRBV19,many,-,CASSQTGQETQYF,TGTGCCAGTAGTCAAACTGGCCAAGAGACCCAGTACTTC
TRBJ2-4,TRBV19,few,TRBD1,CASTIPGQGKNIQYF,TGTGCCAGTACCATACCGGGACAGGGTAAAAACATTCAGTACTTC
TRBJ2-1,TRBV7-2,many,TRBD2,CASSPEAGRSYNEQFF,TGTGCCAGCAGCCCGGAAGCGGGACGCTCCTACAATGAGCAGTTCTTC
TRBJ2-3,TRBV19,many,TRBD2,CAAGASGSTDTQYF,TGTGCCGCTGGCGCTAGCGGGAGCACAGATACGCAGTATTTT
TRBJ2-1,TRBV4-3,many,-,CASSHPQSSYNEQFF,TGCGCCAGCAGCCACCCGCAGAGCTCCTACAATGAGCAGTTCTTC
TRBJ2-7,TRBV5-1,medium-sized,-,CASSLVLAAASEEQYF,TGCGCCAGCAGCTTGGTGCTAGCCGCCGCTTCTGAAGAGCAGTACTTC
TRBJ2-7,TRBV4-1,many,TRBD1,CASSQNPGTGLIYEQYF,TGCGCCAGCAGCCAAAACCCTGGGACAGGACTGATCTACGAGCAGTACTTC
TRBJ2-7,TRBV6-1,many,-,CASSVVFSSYEQYF,TGTGCCAGCAGTGTGGTCTTTAGCTCCTACGAGCAGTACTTC
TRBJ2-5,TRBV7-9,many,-,CASSLTGGTGQETQYF,TGTGCCAGCAGCTTAACTGGCGGGACGGGCCAAGAGACCCAGTACTTC
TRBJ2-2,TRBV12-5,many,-,CASGLTGSGELFF,TGTGCTAGTGGTTTGACAGGGTCCGGGGAGCTGTTTTTT
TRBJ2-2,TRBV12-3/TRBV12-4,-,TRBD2,CASGSGLAGTGELFF,TGTGCTAGTGGTTCTGGACTAGCGGGAACCGGGGAGCTGTTTTTT
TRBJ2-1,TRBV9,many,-,CASSPSGDNNEQFF,TGTGCCAGCAGCCCCAGTGGGGATAACAATGAGCAGTTCTTC
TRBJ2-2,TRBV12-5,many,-,CASVGPGELFF,TGTGCTAGTGTGGGCCCCGGGGAGCTGTTTTTT
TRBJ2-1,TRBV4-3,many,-,CASSQVPGTYNEQFF,TGCGCCAGCAGCCAAGTACCTGGGACCTACAATGAGCAGTTCTTC
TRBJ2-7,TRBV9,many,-,CASSVEVNTYEQYF,TGTGCCAGCAGCGTAGAGGTCAACACCTACGAGCAGTACTTC
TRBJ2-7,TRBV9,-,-,CASSVGLGICEQYF,TGTGCCAGCAGCGTAGGGTTAGGGATCTGCGAGCAGTACTTC
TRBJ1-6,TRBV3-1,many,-,CASSLGRDNSPLHF,TGTGCCAGCAGCCTGGGGCGAGATAATTCACCCCTCCACTTT
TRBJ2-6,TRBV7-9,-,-,CASSRTTQSSGANLLTF,TGTGCCAGCAGCCGGACCACACAGAGCTCTGGGGCCAACCTCCTGACTTTC
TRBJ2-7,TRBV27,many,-,CASPLNLGEQYF,TGTGCCAGCCCCTTAAATCTGGGCGAGCAGTACTTC
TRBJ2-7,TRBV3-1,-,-,CASTSAYEQYF,TGTGCCAGCACTAGCGCCTACGAGCAGTACTTC
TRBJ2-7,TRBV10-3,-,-,CAISERVGGFSYEQYF,TGTGCCATCAGTGAGAGAGTGGGGGGATTCTCCTACGAGCAGTACTTC
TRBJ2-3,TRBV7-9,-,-,CASTSVQGSTDTQYF,TGTGCCAGCACTTCAGTTCAAGGGAGCACAGATACGCAGTATTTT
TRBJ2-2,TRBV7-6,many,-,CASSPRDAGELFF,TGTGCCAGCAGCCCCCGGGACGCCGGGGAGCTGTTTTTT
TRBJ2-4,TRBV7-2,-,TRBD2,CASSPRGDGAKNIQYF,TGTGCCAGCAGCCCACGGGGGGACGGAGCCAAAAACATTCAGTACTTC
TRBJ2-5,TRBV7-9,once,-,CASSLVFVRRYRAETQYF,TGTGCCAGCAGCTTAGTGTTCGTTCGTCGGTACAGGGCGGAGACCCAGTACTTC
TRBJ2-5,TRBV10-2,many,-,CASNVGGTIGTQYF,TGCGCCAGCAACGTGGGCGGGACGATAGGGACCCAGTACTTC
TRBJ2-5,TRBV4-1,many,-,CASSQAPLRTEETQYF,TGCGCCAGCAGCCAAGCACCTTTGCGCACAGAAGAGACCCAGTACTTC
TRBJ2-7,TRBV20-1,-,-,CSARDNPEQYF,TGCAGTGCTAGAGATAACCCCGAGCAGTACTTC
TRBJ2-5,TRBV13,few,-,CASGLPGVGTQYF,TGTGCCAGCGGCTTACCAGGGGTAGGGACCCAGTACTTC
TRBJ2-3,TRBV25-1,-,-,CASSAVAGRTQYF,TGTGCCAGCAGTGCTGTGGCTGGGAGGACGCAGTATTTC
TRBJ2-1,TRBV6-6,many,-,CASSAIDGAREFF,TGTGCCAGCAGTGCTATTGACGGGGCTAGAGAGTTCTTC
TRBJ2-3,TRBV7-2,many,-,CASSLERWDTDTQYF,TGTGCCAGCAGCTTAGAGCGGTGGGACACAGATACGCAGTATTTT
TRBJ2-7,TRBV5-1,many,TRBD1,CASTSGTGSYEQYF,TGCGCCAGTACTTCCGGGACAGGATCCTACGAGCAGTACTTC
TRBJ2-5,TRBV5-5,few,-,CASSLVPAGQETQYF,TGTGCCAGCAGCTTGGTACCAGCTGGGCAAGAGACCCAGTACTTC
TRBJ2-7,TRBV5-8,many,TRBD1,CASNVEGQGWYEQYF,TGTGCCAGCAACGTCGAGGGACAGGGGTGGTACGAGCAGTACTTC
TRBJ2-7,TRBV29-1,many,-,CSVGIEYEQYF,TGCAGCGTTGGGATAGAATACGAGCAGTACTTC
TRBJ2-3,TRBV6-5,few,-,CASSPRIGDTQYF,TGTGCCAGCAGTCCGAGGATTGGGGATACGCAGTATTTT
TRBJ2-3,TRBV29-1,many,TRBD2,CSVEDASGSGTDTQYF,TGCAGCGTTGAAGATGCTAGCGGGAGTGGGACAGATACGCAGTATTTT
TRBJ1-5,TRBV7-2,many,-,CASSLVDGSNQPQHF,TGTGCCAGCAGCTTAGTAGACGGTAGCAATCAGCCCCAGCATTTT
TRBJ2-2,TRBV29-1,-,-,CSVTGELFF,TGCAGCGTTACCGGGGAGCTGTTTTTT
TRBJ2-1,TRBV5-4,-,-,CASSLGGTAGNEQFF,TGTGCCAGCAGCTTGGGCGGGACGGCCGGGAATGAGCAGTTCTTC
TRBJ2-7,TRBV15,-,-,CASRTVGSEQYF,TGTGCTTCTAGAACGGTGGGTTCCGAGCAGTACTTC
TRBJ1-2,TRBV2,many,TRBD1,CASRTGTGVFGYTF,TGTGCCAGCAGGACCGGGACAGGGGTTTTTGGCTACACCTTC
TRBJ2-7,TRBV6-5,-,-,CASSHLGGREYEQYF,TGTGCCAGCAGTCACCTCGGCGGCAGGGAATACGAGCAGTACTTC
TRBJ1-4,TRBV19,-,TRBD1,CASTSTGDSLNEKLFF,TGTGCCTCAACCTCGACGGGGGACAGTCTGAATGAAAAACTGTTTTTT
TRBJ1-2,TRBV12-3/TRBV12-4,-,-,CASSLSGTGYTF,TGTGCCAGCAGTTTATCTGGGACCGGCTACACCTTC
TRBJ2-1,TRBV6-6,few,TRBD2,CASSYERVAGAQQFF,TGTGCCAGCAGTTACGAGAGGGTAGCGGGAGCCCAGCAGTTCTTC